This T cell receptor (beta chain) was sequenced for a study of control samples from healthy donors and cancer patients. The CDR3 has 15 amino acids. V lost 7 bases, J lost 7 bases, and 11 bases stayed unmatched. The germline V gene has CDR1 WNHNN and CDR2 SYGVQD (reference sequence). Sequenced by immunoSEQ multiplex PCR; TCRdb stores in-frame clones only, minus some. This table has around 170,000 clones, nearly 90% appearing once. This TCR came from a woman in her 50s in good health. Specimen: blood. The chain couples TRBV10-1 to TRBJ2-1; 9 nucleotides agree with TRBD2. The CDR3 reads CASMSWRGGTNEQFF. In nucleotides, the CDR3 is TGCGCCAGCATGAGTTGGCGGGGGGGCACGAATGAGCAGTTCTTC.